This TCR beta chain was identified in a study of T-cell memory formation after mild COVID-19. About the study: In these data, TCR clusters were largely donor specific.

Comments on this clonotype: Its target is unknown.

General study results and limits: CD8+ contracting clones occupied EMRA, while CD4+ ones occupied mainly CM and EM. Among clones peaking at day 37 in the second wave, SARS-CoV-2 specificity remained unconfirmed. In pre-infection memory, a portion of responding clones appeared, which suggested that cross-reactive memory joined.

TCRdb analysed the 5' RACE reads with MiXCR anew, one entry per CDR3 protein. Seen here are roughly 100,000 distinct CDR3 sequences, around 15% observed once, and the top ten hold around 28%. V gave up 4 bases and J gave up 7 bases, with 17 bases separating them. There are 15 residues in the CDR3. Source material: PBMCs or a T cell subset sorted from them (not recorded which). The genes are TRBV12-3 or TRBV12-4 and TRBJ1-5; tentative D call: TRBD1 (6 bases). This clonotype was sampled from an adult woman who had mild COVID-19 (a few samples of this study predate the infection). Cell type and time point are not known. CDR3 nucleotide sequence: TGTGCCAGCAGTTCCCGTCGAGGGCAGGGGCAGCCCCAGCATTTT. It specifies CASSSRRGQGQPQHF.